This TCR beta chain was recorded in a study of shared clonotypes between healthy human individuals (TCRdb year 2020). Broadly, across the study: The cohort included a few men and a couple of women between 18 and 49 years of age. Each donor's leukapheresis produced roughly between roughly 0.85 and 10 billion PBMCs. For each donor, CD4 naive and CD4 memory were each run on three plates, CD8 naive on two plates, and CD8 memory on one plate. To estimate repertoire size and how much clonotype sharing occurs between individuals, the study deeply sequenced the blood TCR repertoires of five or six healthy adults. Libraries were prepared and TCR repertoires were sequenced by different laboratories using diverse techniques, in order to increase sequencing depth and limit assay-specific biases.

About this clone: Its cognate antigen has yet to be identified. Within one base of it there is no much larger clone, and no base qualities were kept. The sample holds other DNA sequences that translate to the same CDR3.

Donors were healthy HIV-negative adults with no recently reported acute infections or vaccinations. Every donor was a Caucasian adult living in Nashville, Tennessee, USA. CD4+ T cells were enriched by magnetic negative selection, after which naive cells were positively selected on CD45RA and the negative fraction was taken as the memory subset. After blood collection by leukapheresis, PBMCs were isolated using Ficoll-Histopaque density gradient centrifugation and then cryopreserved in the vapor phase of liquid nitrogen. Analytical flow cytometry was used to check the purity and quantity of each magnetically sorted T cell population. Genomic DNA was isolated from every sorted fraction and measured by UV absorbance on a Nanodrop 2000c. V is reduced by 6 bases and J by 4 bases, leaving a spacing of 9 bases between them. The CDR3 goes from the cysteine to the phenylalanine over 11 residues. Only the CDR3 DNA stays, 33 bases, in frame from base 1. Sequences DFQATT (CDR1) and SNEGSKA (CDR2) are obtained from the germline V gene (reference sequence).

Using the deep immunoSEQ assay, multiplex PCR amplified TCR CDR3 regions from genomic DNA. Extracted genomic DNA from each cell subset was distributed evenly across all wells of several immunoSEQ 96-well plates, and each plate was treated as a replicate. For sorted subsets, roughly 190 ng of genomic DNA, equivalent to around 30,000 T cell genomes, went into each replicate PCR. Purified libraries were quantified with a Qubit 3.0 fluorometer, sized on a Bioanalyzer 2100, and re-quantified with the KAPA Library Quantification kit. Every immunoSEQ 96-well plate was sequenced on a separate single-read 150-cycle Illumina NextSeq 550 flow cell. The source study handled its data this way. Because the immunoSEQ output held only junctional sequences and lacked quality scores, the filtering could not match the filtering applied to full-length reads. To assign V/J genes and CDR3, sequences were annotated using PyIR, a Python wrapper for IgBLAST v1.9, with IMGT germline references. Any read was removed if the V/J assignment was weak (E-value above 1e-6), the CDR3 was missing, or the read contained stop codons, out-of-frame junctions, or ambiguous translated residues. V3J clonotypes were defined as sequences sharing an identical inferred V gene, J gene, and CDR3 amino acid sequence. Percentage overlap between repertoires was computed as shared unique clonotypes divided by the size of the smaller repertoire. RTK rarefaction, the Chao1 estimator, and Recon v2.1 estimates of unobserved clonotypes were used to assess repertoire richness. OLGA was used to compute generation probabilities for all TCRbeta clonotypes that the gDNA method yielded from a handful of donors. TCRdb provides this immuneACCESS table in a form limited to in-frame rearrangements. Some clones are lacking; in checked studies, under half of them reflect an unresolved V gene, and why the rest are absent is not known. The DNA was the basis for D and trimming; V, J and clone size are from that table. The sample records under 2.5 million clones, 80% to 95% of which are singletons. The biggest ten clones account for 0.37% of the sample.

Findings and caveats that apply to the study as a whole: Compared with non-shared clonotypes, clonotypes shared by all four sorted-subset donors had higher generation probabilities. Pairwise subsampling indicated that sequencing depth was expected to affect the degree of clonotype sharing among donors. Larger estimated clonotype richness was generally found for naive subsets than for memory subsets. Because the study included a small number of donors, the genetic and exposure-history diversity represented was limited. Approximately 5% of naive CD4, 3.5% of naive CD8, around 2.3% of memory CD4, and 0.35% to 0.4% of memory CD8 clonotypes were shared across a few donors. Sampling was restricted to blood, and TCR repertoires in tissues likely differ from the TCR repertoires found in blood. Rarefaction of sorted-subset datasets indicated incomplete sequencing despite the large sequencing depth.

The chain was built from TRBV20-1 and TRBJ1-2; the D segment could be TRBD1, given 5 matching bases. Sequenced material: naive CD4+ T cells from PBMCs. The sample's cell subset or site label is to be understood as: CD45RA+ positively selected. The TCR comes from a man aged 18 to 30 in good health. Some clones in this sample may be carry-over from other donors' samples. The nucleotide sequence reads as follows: TGCAGTGCAACGGGACTCTATGGCTACACCTTC. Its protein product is CSATGLYGYTF.